This T cell receptor (beta chain) was obtained from a study of T-cell memory formation after mild COVID-19. Worth noting for this clonotype: The antigen remains unidentified.

Using its own MiXCR run on the 5' RACE reads, TCRdb lists one record per CDR3 protein. The profile shows around 90,000 distinct CDR3 sequences, more than 13% of them singletons. Study-level findings and limits: In second-wave clones peaking day 37, SARS-CoV-2 specificity remained unconfirmed. From day 15 to 85, contracting clones were balanced between CD4 and CD8, whereas later expanders leaned toward CD4+. Among contracting clones, CD4+ were mainly CM/EM and CD8+ enriched in EMRA.

CDR1 and CDR2 (germline): MNHNY, SVGAGI (reference sequence). V gave up 5 bases and J gave up 3 bases, with 12 bases separating them. This CDR3 comprises 14 residues. This TCR was recovered from a man aged 18 to 30 who had mild COVID-19 (a few samples of this study predate the infection). Cell type and time point are not known. The V gene is TRBV6-6, the J gene TRBJ2-3; either TRBD1 or TRBD2 may fit D (5 bases each). The sample comprised PBMCs or a T cell subset sorted from them (not recorded which). The CDR3 DNA sequence: TGTGCCAGCAGTCCTGGGACCTCAACAGATACGCAGTATTTT. Amino acid sequence: CASSPGTSTDTQYF.